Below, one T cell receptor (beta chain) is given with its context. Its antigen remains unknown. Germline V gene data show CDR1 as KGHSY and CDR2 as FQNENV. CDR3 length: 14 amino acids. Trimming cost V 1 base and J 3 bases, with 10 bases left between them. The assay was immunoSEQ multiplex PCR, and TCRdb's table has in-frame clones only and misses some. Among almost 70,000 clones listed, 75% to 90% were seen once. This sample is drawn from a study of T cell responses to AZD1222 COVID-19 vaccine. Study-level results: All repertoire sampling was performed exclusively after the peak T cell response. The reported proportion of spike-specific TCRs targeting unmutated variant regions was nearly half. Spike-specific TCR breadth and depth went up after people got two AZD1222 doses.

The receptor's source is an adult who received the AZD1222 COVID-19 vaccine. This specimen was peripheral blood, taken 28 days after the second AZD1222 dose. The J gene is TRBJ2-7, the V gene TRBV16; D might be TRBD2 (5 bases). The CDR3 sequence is CASSQLRADYEQYF. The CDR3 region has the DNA TGTGCCAGCAGCCAATTGAGGGCAGACTACGAGCAGTACTTC.